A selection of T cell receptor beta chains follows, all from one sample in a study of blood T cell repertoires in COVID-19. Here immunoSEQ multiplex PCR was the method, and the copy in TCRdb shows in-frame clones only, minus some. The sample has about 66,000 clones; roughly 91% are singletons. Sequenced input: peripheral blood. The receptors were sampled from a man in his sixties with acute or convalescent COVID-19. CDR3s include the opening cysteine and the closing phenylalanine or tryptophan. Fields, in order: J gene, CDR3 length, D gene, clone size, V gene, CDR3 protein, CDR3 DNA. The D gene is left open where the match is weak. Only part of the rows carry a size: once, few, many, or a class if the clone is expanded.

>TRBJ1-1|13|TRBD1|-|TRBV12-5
CASGLTGGTEAFF
TGTGCTAGTGGTTTGACAGGGGGCACTGAAGCTTTCTTT
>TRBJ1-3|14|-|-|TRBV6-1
CASSEKGAGNTIYF
TGTGCCAGCAGTGAAAAAGGGGCTGGAAACACCATATATTTT
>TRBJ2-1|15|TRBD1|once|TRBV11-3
CASSLDLDRVDEQFF
TGTGCCAGCAGCTTAGATCTGGACAGGGTTGATGAGCAGTTCTTC
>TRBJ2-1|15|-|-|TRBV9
CASSAGDWTDNEQFF
TGTGCCAGCAGCGCTGGGGATTGGACTGACAATGAGCAGTTCTTC
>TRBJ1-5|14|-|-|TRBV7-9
CASSLSGVNQPQHF
TGTGCCAGCAGCTTATCGGGGGTAAATCAGCCCCAGCATTTT
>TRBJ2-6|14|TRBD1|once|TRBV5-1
CASTGGSGANVLTF
TGCGCCAGCACAGGGGGCTCTGGGGCCAACGTCCTGACTTTC
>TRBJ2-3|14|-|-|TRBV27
CASSFGGSTDTQYF
TGTGCCAGCAGTTTCGGCGGTAGCACAGATACGCAGTATTTT
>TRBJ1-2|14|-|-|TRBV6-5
CASSYDRSSYGYTF
TGTGCCAGCAGTTACGACAGGTCCTCCTATGGCTACACCTTC
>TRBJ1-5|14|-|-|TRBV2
CASTSSFSNQPQHF
TGTGCCAGCACCTCCTCCTTCAGCAATCAGCCCCAGCATTTT
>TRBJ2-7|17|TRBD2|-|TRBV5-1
CASSLEKGRVPRDEQYF
TGCGCCAGCAGCTTGGAAAAGGGGAGGGTTCCCCGGGACGAGCAGTACTTC
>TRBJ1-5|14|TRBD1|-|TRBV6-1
CASSWGQSNQPQHF
TGTGCCAGCAGTTGGGGACAGTCCAATCAGCCCCAGCATTTT
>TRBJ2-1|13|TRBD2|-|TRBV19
CATGGGIGNEQFF
TGTGCCACCGGCGGGGGTATCGGCAATGAGCAGTTCTTC
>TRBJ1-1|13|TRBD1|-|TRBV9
CASSGLRQGEAFF
TGTGCCAGCAGCGGCTTACGACAGGGTGAAGCTTTCTTT
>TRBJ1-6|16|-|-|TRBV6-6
CASNQPKGVVNSPLHF
TGTGCCAGCAACCAACCCAAGGGGGTAGTAAATTCACCCCTCCACTTT
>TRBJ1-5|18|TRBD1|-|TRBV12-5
CASGLEQPTGWKGQPQHF
TGTGCTAGTGGTTTGGAACAACCGACAGGGTGGAAGGGGCAGCCCCAGCATTTT
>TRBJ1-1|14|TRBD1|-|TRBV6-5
CASSRQGGDTEAFF
TGTGCCAGCAGTCGACAGGGCGGAGACACTGAAGCTTTCTTT
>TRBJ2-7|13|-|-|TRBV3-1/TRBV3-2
CASSYRATYEQYF
TGTGCCAGCAGCTACAGGGCTACCTACGAGCAGTACTTC
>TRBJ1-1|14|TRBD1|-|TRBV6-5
CASRRQGLNTEAFF
TGTGCCAGCAGGCGACAGGGGTTGAACACTGAAGCTTTCTTT
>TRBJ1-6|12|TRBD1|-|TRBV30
CAWGQGDSPLHF
TGTGCCTGGGGACAGGGGGATTCACCCCTCCACTTT
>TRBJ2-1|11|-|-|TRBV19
CASSIGGVQFF
TGTGCCAGTAGTATAGGCGGAGTGCAGTTCTTC
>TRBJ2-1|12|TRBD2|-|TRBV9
CASSAERGPPFF
TGTGCCAGCAGCGCTGAGCGGGGCCCGCCGTTCTTC
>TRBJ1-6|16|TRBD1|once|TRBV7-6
CASSLTGIYADSPLHF
TGTGCCAGCAGCTTGACAGGGATTTATGCTGATTCACCCCTCCACTTT
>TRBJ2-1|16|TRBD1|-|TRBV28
CASRPGTGREYNEQFF
TGTGCCAGCAGGCCCGGGACAGGCAGGGAATACAATGAGCAGTTCTTC
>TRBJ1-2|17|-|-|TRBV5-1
CASSPLDLAAGRYGYTF
TGCGCCAGCAGCCCCCTAGATCTGGCAGCCGGTCGGTATGGCTACACCTTC
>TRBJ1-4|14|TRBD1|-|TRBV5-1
CASSTGGRNEKLFF
TGCGCCAGCAGTACAGGGGGCCGGAATGAAAAACTGTTTTTT
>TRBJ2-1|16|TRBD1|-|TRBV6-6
CASSYSQGDALNEQFF
TGTGCCAGCAGTTACTCGCAGGGGGACGCCCTCAATGAGCAGTTCTTC
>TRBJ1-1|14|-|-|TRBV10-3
CAIRPPTGNTEAFF
TGTGCCATCAGGCCCCCGACAGGAAACACTGAAGCTTTCTTT
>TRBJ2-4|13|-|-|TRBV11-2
CASSLQLGNIQYF
TGTGCCAGCAGCTTGCAACTTGGAAACATTCAGTACTTC
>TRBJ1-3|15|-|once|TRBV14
CASSQGLPSGNTIYF
TGTGCCAGCAGCCAGGGGCTCCCCTCTGGAAACACCATATATTTT
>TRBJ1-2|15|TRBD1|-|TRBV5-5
CASSLGDSANYGYTF
TGTGCCAGCAGCTTGGGGGACAGCGCTAACTATGGCTACACCTTC
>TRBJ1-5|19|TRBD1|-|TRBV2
CASTRRRDRGEKGNQPQHF
TGTGCCAGCACCCGACGCCGGGACAGGGGGGAGAAGGGCAATCAGCCCCAGCATTTT
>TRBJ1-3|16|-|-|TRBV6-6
CASSSLVGRKGNTIYF
TGTGCCAGCAGTTCCTTGGTGGGCCGAAAGGGAAACACCATATATTTT
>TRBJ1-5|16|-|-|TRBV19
CASSGTAAPSNQPQHF
TGTGCCAGTAGTGGTACAGCGGCACCCTCGAATCAGCCCCAGCATTTT
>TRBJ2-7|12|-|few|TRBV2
CASCTVPYEQYF
TGTGCCAGCTGTACAGTACCCTACGAGCAGTACTTC
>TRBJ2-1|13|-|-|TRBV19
CASSMSGGNEQFF
TGTGCCAGTAGTATGTCAGGTGGCAATGAGCAGTTCTTC
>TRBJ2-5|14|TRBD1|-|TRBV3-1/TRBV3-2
CASSPWDSSKTQYF
TGTGCCAGCAGCCCCTGGGACAGTTCAAAGACCCAGTACTTC
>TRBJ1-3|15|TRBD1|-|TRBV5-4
CASSLGQGTGNTIYF
TGTGCCAGCAGCTTGGGACAGGGGACTGGAAACACCATATATTTT
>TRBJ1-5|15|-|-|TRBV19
CASSQGRGWNQPQHF
TGTGCCAGTAGCCAAGGGAGGGGATGGAATCAGCCCCAGCATTTT
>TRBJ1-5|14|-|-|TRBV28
CASSPTRQNQPQHF
TGTGCCAGCAGTCCGACACGGCAAAATCAGCCCCAGCATTTT
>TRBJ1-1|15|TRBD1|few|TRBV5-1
CASSLPGTVITEAFF
TGCGCCAGCAGCCTCCCCGGGACAGTGATCACTGAAGCTTTCTTT
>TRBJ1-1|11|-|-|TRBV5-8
CASSLVGRAFF
TGTGCCAGCAGCTTGGTTGGGAGGGCTTTCTTT
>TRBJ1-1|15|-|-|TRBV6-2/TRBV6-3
CASIYQGRVSTEAFF
TGTGCCAGCATTTACCAGGGCAGAGTGAGCACTGAAGCTTTCTTT
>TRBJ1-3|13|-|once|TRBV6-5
CASTQVGRNTIYF
TGTGCCAGCACGCAGGTGGGGCGAAACACCATATATTTT
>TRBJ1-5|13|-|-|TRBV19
CASSILHNQPQHF
TGTGCCAGTAGTATATTACACAATCAGCCCCAGCATTTT
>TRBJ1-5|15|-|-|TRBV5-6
CASSLGYNSNQPQHF
TGTGCCAGCAGCTTGGGTTATAATAGCAATCAGCCCCAGCATTTT
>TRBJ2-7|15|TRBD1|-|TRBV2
CASRPGTGVTYEQYF
TGTGCCAGCAGGCCCGGGACAGGAGTCACCTACGAGCAGTACTTC
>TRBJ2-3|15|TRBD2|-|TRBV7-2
CASSLRAGGPDTQYF
TGTGCCAGCAGCTTAAGAGCGGGGGGGCCAGATACGCAGTATTTT
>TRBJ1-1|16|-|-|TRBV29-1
CSAPESGGTGDTEAFF
TGCAGCGCTCCTGAGAGTGGAGGAACCGGGGACACTGAAGCTTTCTTT
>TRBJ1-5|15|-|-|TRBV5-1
CASSLGTWSNQPQHF
TGCGCCAGCAGCTTGGGGACTTGGAGCAATCAGCCCCAGCATTTT
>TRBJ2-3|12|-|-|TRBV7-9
CASSGGTDTQYF
TGTGCCAGCAGTGGGGGGACGGATACGCAGTATTTT
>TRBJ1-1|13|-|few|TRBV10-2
CASSEEAITEAFF
TGCGCCAGCAGTGAGGAGGCTATCACTGAAGCTTTCTTT
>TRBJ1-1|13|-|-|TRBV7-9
CASTGAGGLEAFF
TGTGCCAGCACCGGCGCGGGGGGCCTTGAAGCTTTCTTT